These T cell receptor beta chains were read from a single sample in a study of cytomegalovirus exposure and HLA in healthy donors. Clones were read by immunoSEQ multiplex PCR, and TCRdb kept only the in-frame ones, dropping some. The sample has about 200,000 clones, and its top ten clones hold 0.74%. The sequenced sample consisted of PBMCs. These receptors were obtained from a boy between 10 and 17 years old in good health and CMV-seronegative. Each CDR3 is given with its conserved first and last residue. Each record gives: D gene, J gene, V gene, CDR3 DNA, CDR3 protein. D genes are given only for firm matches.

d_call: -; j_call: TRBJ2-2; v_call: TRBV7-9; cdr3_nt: TGTGCCAGCAGCCCGGGACACGCGAACACCGGGGAGCTGTTTTTT; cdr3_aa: CASSPGHANTGELFF
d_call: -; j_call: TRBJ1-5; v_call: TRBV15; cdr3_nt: TGTGCCACCAGCAAGACGGGTAATAGCAATCAGCCCCAGCATTTT; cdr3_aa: CATSKTGNSNQPQHF
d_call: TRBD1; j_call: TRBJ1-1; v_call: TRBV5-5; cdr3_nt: TGTGCCAGCAGCGAAGGGGGCGCGTTCCCTCAAGGGACTGAAGCTTTCTTT; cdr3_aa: CASSEGGAFPQGTEAFF
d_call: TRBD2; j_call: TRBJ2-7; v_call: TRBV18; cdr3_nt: TGTGCCAGCTCACCAGTGGTCATAGCGGGGGGGCCCTACGAGCAGTACTTC; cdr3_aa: CASSPVVIAGGPYEQYF
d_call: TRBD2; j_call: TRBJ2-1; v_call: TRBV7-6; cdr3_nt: TGTGCCAGCAGCTTGACTAGCGGCTACAATGAGCAGTTCTTC; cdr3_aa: CASSLTSGYNEQFF
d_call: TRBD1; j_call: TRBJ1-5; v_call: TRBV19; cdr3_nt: TGTGCCAGTACCCCCTTGGGGGACAGTGTTAGCAATCAGCCCCAGCATTTT; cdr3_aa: CASTPLGDSVSNQPQHF
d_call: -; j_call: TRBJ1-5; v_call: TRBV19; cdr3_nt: TGTGCCAGTAGTTACAGGGACAATCAGCCCCAGCATTTT; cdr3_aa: CASSYRDNQPQHF
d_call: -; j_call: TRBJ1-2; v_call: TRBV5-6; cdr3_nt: TGTGCCAGCAGCTTGACGGAGCAATATGGCTACACCTTC; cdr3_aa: CASSLTEQYGYTF
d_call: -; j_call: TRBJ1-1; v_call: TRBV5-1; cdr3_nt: TGCGCCAGCAGTGACAGTTCGCCTGAAGCTTTCTTT; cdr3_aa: CASSDSSPEAFF
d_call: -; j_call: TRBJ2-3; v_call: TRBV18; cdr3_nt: TGTGCCAGCTCACCACTGGACAGAGTCACAGATACGCAGTATTTT; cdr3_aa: CASSPLDRVTDTQYF
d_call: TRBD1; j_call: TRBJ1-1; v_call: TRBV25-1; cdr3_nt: TGTGCCAGCAGTGAAGTCAGTCGACAGGGGGCGGCTGAAGCTTTCTTT; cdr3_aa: CASSEVSRQGAAEAFF
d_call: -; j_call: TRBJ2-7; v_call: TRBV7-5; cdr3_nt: TGTGTCAGAAGCTTAGTCAGGGGGCACTACGAGCAGTACTTC; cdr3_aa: CVRSLVRGHYEQYF
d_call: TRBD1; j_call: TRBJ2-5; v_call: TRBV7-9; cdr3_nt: TGTGCCAGCAGCTTGGGGGTGAGGGGGCTGCAAGAGACCCAGTACTTC; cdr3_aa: CASSLGVRGLQETQYF
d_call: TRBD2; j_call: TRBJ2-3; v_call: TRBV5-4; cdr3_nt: TGTGCCAGCGGGACTAGCGGGGGTGCGAGCACAGATACGCAGTATTTT; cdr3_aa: CASGTSGGASTDTQYF
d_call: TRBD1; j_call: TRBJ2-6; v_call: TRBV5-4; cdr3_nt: TGTGCCAGCAATACAGGGGGACTCGGGGCCAACGTCCTGACTTTC; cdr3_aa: CASNTGGLGANVLTF
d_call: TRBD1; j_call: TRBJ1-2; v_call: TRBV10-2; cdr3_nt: TGCGCCAGCAGAACGACAGGGGTTGATGGCTACACCTTC; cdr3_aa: CASRTTGVDGYTF
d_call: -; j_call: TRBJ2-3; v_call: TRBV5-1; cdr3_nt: TGCGCCAGCAGCTTGGACGGGGGAGTTACCACAGATACGCAGTATTTT; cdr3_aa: CASSLDGGVTTDTQYF
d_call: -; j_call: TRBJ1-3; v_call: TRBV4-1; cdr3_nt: TGCGCCAGCAGCCCTCCGACACGACCGAACACCATATATTTT; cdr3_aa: CASSPPTRPNTIYF
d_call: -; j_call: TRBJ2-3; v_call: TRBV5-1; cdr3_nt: TGCGCCAGCAGCCCTCTTACACAGTCGATTGGCACAGATACGCAGTATTTT; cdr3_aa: CASSPLTQSIGTDTQYF
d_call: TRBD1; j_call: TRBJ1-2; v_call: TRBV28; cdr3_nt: TGTGCCAGCAGGCCCGGGACAGTAAACTATGGCTACACCTTC; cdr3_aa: CASRPGTVNYGYTF
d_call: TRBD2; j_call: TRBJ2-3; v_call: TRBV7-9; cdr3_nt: TGTGCCAGCAGCTACATTAGCGGGGGGGCAGATACGCAGTATTTT; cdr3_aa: CASSYISGGADTQYF
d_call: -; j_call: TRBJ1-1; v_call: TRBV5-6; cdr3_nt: TGTGCCAGCAGCTTGGTTATGACTGAAGCTTTCTTT; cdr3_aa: CASSLVMTEAFF
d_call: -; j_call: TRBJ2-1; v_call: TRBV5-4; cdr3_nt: TGTGCCAGCAGCTTGGGTGGGGCATTAAGTTTCCTACAGTTCTTC; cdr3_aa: CASSLGGALSFLQFF
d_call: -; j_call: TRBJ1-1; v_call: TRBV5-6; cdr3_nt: TGTGCCAGCAGCGCCAGGGTCAGGTCAAGAAGGCACACTGAAGCTTTCTTT; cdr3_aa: CASSARVRSRRHTEAFF
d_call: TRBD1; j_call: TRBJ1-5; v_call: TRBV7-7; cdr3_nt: TGTGCTAGCAGCTTTCCCGAGACAGGGGCGAGAAATCAGCCCCAGCATTTT; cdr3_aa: CASSFPETGARNQPQHF
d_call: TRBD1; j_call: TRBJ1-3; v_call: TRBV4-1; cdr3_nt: TGCGCCAGCAGCCAAGATCTTCGACAGGGGGGAAACACCATATATTTT; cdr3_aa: CASSQDLRQGGNTIYF
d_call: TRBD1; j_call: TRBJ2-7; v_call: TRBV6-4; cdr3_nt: TGTGCCAGCAGTGACTGGGACAGGGTCTACGAGCAGTACTTC; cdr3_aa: CASSDWDRVYEQYF
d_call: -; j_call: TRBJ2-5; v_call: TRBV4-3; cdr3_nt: TGCGCCAGCAGCCAAGAAGGCGGGTTGGCCCAAGAGACCCAGTACTTC; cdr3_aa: CASSQEGGLAQETQYF
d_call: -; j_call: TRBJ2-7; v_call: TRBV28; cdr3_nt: TGTGCCAGCAGCCCGGGGGACCGAAACGGCGAGCAGTACTTC; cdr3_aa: CASSPGDRNGEQYF
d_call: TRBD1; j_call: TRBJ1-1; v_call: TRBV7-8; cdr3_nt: TGTGCCAGCAGCTTACACGGGACAGGGGGGGCTGAAGCTTTCTTT; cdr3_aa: CASSLHGTGGAEAFF
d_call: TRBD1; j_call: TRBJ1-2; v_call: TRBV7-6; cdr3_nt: TGTGCCAGCGGGGGGACAGGGGGTTTCTATGGCTACACCTTC; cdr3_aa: CASGGTGGFYGYTF
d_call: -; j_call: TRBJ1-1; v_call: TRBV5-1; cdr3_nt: TGCGCCAGCAGCTACATGACCGCCCCGGGCACTGAAGCTTTCTTT; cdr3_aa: CASSYMTAPGTEAFF
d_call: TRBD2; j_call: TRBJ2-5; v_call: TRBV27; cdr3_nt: TGTGCCAGCAGAAGACTAGCGGGGGTGGCGGCGGAAGAGACCCAGTACTTC; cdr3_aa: CASRRLAGVAAEETQYF
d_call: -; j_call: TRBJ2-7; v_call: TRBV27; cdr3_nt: TGTGCCAGCAGTTATAGGGGCAGGGGGACTTCCTACGAGCAGTACTTC; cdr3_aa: CASSYRGRGTSYEQYF
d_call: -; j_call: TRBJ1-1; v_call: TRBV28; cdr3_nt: TGTGCCAGCAGTTCCCCCACCAGGTGGGTCCACGAAGCTTTCTTT; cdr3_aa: CASSSPTRWVHEAFF
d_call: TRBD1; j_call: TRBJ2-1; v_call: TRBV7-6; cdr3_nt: TGTGCCAGCAGCTCCGGGGGACAGGGTTACAATGAGCAGTTCTTC; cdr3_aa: CASSSGGQGYNEQFF
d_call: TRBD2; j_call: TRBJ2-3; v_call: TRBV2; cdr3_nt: TGTGCCAGCAGAGCCGGGACTAGTGGCACAGATACGCAGTATTTT; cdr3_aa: CASRAGTSGTDTQYF
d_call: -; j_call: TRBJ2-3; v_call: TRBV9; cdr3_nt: TGTGCCAGCAGCGTAGAATTCGGGGGGCTACAGACAGATACGCAGTATTTT; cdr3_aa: CASSVEFGGLQTDTQYF
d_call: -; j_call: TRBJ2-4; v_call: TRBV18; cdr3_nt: TGTGCCAGCTCACAAACCAACAGTTTAGCCAAAAACATTCAGTACTTC; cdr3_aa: CASSQTNSLAKNIQYF
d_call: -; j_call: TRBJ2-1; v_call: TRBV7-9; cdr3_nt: TGTGCCAGCAGCTTAGTGGTTACTTACAATGAGCAGTTCTTC; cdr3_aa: CASSLVVTYNEQFF
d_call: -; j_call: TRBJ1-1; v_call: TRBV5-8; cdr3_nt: TGTGCCAGCAGCTTACGGGAGGCTGAAGCTTTCTTT; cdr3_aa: CASSLREAEAFF